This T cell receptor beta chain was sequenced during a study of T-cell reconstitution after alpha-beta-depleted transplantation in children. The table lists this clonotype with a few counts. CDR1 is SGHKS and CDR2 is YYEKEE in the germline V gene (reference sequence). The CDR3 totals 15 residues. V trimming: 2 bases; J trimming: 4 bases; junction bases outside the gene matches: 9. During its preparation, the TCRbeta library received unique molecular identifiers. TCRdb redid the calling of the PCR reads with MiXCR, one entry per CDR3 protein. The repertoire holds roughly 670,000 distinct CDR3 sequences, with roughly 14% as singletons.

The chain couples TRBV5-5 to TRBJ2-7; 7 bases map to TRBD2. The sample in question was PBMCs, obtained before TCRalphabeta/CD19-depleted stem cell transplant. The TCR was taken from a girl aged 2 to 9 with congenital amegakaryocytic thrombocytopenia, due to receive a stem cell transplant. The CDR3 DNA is TGTGCCAGCAGCTTTGGGGCGGGAGCAGGGTACGAGCAGTACTTC. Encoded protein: CASSFGAGAGYEQYF.